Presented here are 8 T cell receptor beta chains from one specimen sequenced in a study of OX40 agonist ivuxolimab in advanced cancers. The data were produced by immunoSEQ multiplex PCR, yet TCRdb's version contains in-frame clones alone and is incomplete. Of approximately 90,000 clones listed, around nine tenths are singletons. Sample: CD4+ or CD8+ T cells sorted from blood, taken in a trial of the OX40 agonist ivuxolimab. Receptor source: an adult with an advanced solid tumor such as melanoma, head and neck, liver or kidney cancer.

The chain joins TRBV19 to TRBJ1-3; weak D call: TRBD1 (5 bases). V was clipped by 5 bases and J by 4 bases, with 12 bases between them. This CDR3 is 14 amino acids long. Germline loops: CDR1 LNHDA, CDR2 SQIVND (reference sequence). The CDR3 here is CASSWQGTGNTIYF. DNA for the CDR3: TGTGCCAGTAGTTGGCAGGGTACCGGAAACACCATATATTTT.

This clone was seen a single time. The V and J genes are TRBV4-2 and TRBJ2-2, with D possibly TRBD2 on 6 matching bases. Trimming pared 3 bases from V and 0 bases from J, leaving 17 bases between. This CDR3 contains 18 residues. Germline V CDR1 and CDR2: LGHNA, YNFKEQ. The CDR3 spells CASSQEGPGTANTGELFF. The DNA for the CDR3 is TGTGCCAGCAGCCAGGAGGGACCAGGCACCGCGAACACCGGGGAGCTGTTTTTT.

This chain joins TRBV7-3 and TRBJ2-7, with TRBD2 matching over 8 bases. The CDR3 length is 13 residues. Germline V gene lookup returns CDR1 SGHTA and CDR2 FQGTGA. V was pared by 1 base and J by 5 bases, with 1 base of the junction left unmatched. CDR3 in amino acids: CASSLRRGDEQYF. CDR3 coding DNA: TGTGCCAGCAGCTTAAGGCGGGGGGACGAGCAGTACTTC.

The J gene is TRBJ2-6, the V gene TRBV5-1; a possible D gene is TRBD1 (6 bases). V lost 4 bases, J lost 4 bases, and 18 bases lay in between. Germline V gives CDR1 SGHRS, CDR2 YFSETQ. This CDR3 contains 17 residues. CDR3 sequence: CASSGGPGLLGANVLTF. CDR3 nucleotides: TGCGCCAGCAGCGGGGGCCCCGGGTTACTCGGGGCCAACGTCCTGACTTTC.

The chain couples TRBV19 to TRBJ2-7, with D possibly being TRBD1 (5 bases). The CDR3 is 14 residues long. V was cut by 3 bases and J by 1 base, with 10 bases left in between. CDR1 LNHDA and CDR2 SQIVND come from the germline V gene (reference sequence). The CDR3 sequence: CASSISGASYEQYF. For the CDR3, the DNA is TGTGCCAGTAGTATTAGTGGGGCGTCCTACGAGCAGTACTTC.

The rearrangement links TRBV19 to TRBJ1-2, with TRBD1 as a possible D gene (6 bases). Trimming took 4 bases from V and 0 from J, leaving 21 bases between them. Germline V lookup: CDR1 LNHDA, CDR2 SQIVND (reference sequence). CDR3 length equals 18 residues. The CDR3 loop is CASSTRRDTSLANYGYTF. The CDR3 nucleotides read TGTGCCAGTAGTACCCGACGGGACACCTCTTTAGCTAACTATGGCTACACCTTC. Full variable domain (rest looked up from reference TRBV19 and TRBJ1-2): DGGITQSPKYLFRKEGQNVTLSCEQNLNHDAMYWYRQDPGQGLRLIYYSQIVNDFQKGDIAEGYSVSREKKESFPLTVTSAQKNPTAFYLCASSTRRDTSLANYGYTFGSGTRLTVV.

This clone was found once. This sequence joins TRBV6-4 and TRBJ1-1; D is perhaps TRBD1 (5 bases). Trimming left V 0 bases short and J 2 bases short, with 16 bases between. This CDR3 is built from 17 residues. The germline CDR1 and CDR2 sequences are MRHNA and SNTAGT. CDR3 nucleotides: TGTGCCAGCAGTGACTCGAGCTCACCAGGGAAAAACACTGAAGCTTTCTTT. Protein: CASSDSSSPGKNTEAFF.

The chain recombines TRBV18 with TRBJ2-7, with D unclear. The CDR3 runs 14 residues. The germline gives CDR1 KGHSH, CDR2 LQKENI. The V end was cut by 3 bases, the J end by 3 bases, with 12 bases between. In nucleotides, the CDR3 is TGTGCCAGCTCACCGGACCCTGGGGTCTACGAGCAGTACTTC. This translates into CASSPDPGVYEQYF. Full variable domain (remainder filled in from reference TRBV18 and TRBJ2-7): NAGVMQNPRHLVRRRGQEARLRCSPMKGHSHVYWYRQLPEEGLKFMVYLQKENIIDESGMPKERFSAEFPKEGPSILRIQQVVRGDSAAYFCASSPDPGVYEQYFGPGTRLTVT.